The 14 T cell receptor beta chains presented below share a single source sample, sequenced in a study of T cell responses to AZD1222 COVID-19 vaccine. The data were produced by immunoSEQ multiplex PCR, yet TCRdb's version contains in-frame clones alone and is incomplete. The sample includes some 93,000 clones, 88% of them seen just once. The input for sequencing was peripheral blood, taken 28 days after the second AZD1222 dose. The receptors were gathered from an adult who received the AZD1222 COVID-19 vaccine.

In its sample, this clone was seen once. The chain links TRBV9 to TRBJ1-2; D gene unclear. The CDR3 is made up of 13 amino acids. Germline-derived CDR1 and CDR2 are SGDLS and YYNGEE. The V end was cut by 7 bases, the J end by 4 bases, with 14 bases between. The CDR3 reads CASGDGVVYGYTF. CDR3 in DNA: TGTGCCAGCGGAGATGGGGTAGTCTATGGCTACACCTTC. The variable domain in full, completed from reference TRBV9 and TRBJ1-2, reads DSGVTQTPKHLITATGQRVTLRCSPRSGDLSVYWYQQSLDQGLQFLIQYYNGEERAKGNILERFSAQQFPDLHSELNLSSLELGDSALYFCASGDGVVYGYTFGSGTRLTVV.

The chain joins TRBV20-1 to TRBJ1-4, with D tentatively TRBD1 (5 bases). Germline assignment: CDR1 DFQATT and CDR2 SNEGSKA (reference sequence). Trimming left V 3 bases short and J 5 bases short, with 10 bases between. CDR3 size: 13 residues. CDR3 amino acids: CSASRDANEKLFF. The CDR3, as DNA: TGCAGTGCTAGTCGGGACGCCAATGAAAAACTGTTTTTT.

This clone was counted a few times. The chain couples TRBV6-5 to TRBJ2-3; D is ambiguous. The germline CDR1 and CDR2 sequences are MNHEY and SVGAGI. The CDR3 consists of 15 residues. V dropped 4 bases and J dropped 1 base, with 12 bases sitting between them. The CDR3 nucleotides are TGTGCCAGCAGTTCCGGGCTGGAGCGCACAGATACGCAGTATTTT. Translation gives CASSSGLERTDTQYF.

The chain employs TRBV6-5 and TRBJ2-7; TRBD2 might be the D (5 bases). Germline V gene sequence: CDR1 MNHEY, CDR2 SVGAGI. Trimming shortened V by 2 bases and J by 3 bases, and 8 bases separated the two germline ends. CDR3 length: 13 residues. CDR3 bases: TGTGCCAGCAGTTACGGACGGGACTACGAGCAGTACTTC. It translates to CASSYGRDYEQYF.

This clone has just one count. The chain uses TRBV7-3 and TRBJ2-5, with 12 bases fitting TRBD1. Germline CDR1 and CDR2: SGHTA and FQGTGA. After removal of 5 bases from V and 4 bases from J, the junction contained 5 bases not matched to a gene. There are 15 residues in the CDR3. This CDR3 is CASSPRDRGRETQYF. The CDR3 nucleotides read TGTGCCAGCAGCCCCCGGGACAGGGGGCGAGAGACCCAGTACTTC. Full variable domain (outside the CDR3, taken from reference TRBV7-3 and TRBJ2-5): GAGVSQTPSNKVTEKGKYVELRCDPISGHTALYWYRQSLGQGPEFLIYFQGTGAADDSGLPNDRFFAVRPEGSVSTLKIQRTERGDSAVYLCASSPRDRGRETQYFGPGTRLLVL.

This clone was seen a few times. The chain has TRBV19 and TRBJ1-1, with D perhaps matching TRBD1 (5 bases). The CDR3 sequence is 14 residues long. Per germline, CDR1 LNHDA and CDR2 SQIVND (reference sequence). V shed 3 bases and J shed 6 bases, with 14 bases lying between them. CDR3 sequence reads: CASSIVGRGAEAFF. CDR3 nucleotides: TGTGCCAGTAGTATCGTAGGGAGAGGGGCTGAAGCTTTCTTT.

This CDR3 is CASSSQGATYEQYF. The CDR3 bases are TGTGCCAGCAGTTCCCAGGGGGCCACCTACGAGCAGTACTTC. The J gene is TRBJ2-7, the V gene TRBV27; 8 bases fit TRBD1. The CDR3 sequence is 14 residues long. With V trimmed by 4 bases and J by 2 bases, 4 bases remained unmatched. Germline assignment: CDR1 MNHEY and CDR2 SMNVEV (reference sequence).

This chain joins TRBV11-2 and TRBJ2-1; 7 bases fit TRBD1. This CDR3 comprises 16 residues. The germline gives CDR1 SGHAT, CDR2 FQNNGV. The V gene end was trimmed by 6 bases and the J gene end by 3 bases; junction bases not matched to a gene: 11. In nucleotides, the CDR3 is TGTGCCAGCAGGGAGAGGATGGGACAGATCTACAATGAGCAGTTCTTC. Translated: CASRERMGQIYNEQFF.

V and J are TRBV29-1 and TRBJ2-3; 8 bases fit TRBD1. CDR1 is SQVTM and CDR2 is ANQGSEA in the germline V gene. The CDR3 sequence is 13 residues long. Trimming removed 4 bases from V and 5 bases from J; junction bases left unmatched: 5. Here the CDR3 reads CSVGRGQGDTQYF. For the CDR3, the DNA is TGCAGCGTTGGCAGGGGGCAGGGAGATACGCAGTATTTT.

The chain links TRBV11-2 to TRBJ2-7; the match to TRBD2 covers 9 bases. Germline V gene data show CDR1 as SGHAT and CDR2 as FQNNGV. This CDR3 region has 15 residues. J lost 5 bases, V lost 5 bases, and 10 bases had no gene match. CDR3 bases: TGTGCCAGCAGCCTCGGGGCGGGGGGGCCCCACGAGCAGTACTTC. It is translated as CASSLGAGGPHEQYF. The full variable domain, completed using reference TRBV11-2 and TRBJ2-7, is EAGVAQSPRYKIIEKRQSVAFWCNPISGHATLYWYQQILGQGPKLLIQFQNNGVVDDSQLPKDRFSAERLKGVDSTLKIQPAKLEDSAVYLCASSLGAGGPHEQYFGPGTRLTVT.

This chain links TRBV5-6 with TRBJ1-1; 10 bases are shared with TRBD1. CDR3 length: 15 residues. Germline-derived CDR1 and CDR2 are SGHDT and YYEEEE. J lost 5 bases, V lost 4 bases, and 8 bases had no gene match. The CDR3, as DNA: TGTGCCAGCAGCCAAACGACAGGGGGCCGGACTGAAGCTTTCTTT. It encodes CASSQTTGGRTEAFF.

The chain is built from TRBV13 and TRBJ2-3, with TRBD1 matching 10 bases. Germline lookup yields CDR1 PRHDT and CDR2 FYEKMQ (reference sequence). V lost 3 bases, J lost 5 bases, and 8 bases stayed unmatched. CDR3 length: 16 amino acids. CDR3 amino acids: CASSFSGTGVGDTQYF. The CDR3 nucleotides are TGTGCCAGCAGCTTTAGTGGGACAGGGGTGGGAGATACGCAGTATTTT.

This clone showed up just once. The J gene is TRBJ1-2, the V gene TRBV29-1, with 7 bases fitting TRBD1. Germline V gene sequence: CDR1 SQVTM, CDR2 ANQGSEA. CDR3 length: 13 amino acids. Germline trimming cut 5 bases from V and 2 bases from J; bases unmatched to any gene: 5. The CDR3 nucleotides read TGCAGCGTTCTGGGACAGACAAACTATGGCTACACCTTC. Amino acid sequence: CSVLGQTNYGYTF.

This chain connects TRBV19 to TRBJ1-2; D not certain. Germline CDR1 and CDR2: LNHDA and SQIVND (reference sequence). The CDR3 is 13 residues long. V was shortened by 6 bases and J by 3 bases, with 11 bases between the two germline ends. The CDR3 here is CASRVSGHYGYTF. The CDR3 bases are TGTGCCAGTAGGGTAAGCGGGCACTATGGCTACACCTTC.